One sample yielded the 23 T cell receptor beta chains listed below, sequenced in a study of blood T cells in healthy people across ages. Using a J-beta primer mix together with a sample-barcoded 5' primer, a second PCR was run for about 7 to 12 cycles. MiXCR was run by TCRdb on the 5' RACE reads, yielding one entry per CDR3 protein. The sample contains 650,000 to 1,000,000 distinct CDR3 sequences, 30% to 45% of which appear only once. Sequences were obtained from blood. Receptors originate from a man younger than 35 in good health.

A note on this clonotype: At one end the junction does not follow the germline gene, possibly because of a read error. The chain links TRBV6-1 to TRBJ1-2, with 7 positions matching TRBD1. This CDR3 has 17 amino acids. Looked up from germline, CDR1 is MNHNS and CDR2 is SASEGT. The DNA for the CDR3 is TGTGCCCGCAGTACCCTACCGACAGGGACAGCTAACTATGGCTACACCTTC. It specifies CARSTLPTGTANYGYTF.

In regard to this clonotype: This clone may be a read error of a much larger clone one base away. V gene TRBV27 combines with J gene TRBJ1-2; 9 bases fit TRBD1. The CDR3 is 14 residues long. Germline loops: CDR1 MNHEY, CDR2 SMNVEV (reference sequence). The CDR3 sequence is CASSRSGQGYGHTF. For the CDR3, the DNA is TGTGCCAGCAGTAGGTCGGGACAGGGTTATGGCCACACCTTC.

V gene TRBV4-2 combines with J gene TRBJ2-5, with D maybe TRBD1 (6 bases). The V gene lost 4 bases and the J gene lost 1 base, with 16 bases spanning the gap. Germline loops: CDR1 LGHNA, CDR2 YNFKEQ. This CDR3 has 16 residues. The CDR3 DNA sequence: TGTGCCAGCAGCCTCGAAGGGGGACGGATCCAAGAGACCCAGTACTTC. Amino acid sequence: CASSLEGGRIQETQYF.

The chain recombines TRBV29-1 with TRBJ2-3; 11 positions agree with TRBD2. The CDR3 sequence is 14 residues long. Germline V lookup: CDR1 SQVTM, CDR2 ANQGSEA. The V segment lost 5 bases and the J segment 3 bases; nucleotides outside the gene matches: 4. The CDR3 DNA reads TGCAGCGTTTTTAGCGGGAGGGCGACAGATACGCAGTATTTT. This sequence encodes CSVFSGRATDTQYF.

V gene TRBV11-2 combines with J gene TRBJ1-2; 7 bases fit TRBD1. The CDR3 contains 15 residues. Trimming took 1 base from V and 2 from J; bases not matched to a gene: 4. Germline V gene data show CDR1 as SGHAT and CDR2 as FQNNGV. The CDR3 coding sequence is TGTGCCAGCAGCTTAGCGCCGGGACAGAACTATGGCTACACCTTC. Residues: CASSLAPGQNYGYTF.

In this sample, this clonotype turned up many times. The rearrangement links TRBV3-1 to TRBJ2-1; D perhaps matches TRBD2 (6 bases). Per germline, CDR1 LGHDT and CDR2 YNNKEL (reference sequence). V dropped 1 base and J dropped 4 bases, with 14 bases sitting between them. The CDR3 runs to 16 residues. CDR3 sequence (DNA): TGTGCCAGCAGCCAAGTCCCCTCGGGGGTATACAATGAGCAGTTCTTC. This sequence encodes CASSQVPSGVYNEQFF.

The chain is built from TRBV20-1 and TRBJ2-1, with D possibly matching TRBD2 (6 bases). From germline, CDR1 is DFQATT and CDR2 SNEGSKA (reference sequence). CDR3 length equals 12 residues. V dropped 5 bases and J dropped 15 bases, with 20 bases sitting between them. The DNA of the CDR3 is TGCAGTGCTGGAGGGCCAAAGGAGGGGCGGTTCTTC. Its translation is CSAGGPKEGRFF.

Comments on this clonotype: A much larger clone differs by one base, so this may be a read error. The chain has TRBV10-3 and TRBJ2-1; TRBD2 agrees at 11 bases. Germline V CDR1 and CDR2: ENHRY, SYGVKD. The CDR3 covers 14 residues. The CDR3: CAITSGLADNKQFF. The CDR3 bases are TGTGCCATCACCTCGGGACTAGCGGACAATAAGCAGTTCTTC.

This clonotype was observed once. The chain combines TRBV12-3 or TRBV12-4 with TRBJ2-7; D perhaps matches TRBD1 (6 bases). This CDR3 has 14 amino acids. V lost 2 bases and J lost 3, with 11 bases in between. This chain's CDR3 is CASSLTGDNYEQYF. The CDR3 coding sequence is TGTGCCAGCAGTTTAACCGGGGACAACTACGAGCAGTACTTC.

As to this clonotype: A read error may account for a junction end that differs from germline. V is TRBV20-1 and J is TRBJ1-1; D is possibly TRBD1 (5 bases). The CDR3 is made up of 14 amino acids. The germline gives CDR1 DFQATT, CDR2 SNEGSKA (reference sequence). The CDR3 DNA sequence: TGCGGTGCTAGAGAGGGACGGTCGAACACTGAAGCTTTCTTT. Amino acids: CGAREGRSNTEAFF.

Turning to this clonotype: A read error may produce the germline difference seen at one junction end. The V gene is TRBV12-3 or TRBV12-4, the J gene TRBJ2-7, with TRBD1 identical over 8 bases. This CDR3 region has 14 residues. The CDR3 region has the DNA TGTGCCAGCAGTGCCCGGACAGGGTGGAACGAGCGGTACTTC. Its protein product is CASSARTGWNERYF.

This clonotype was seen repeatedly, ten times or more. The chain joins TRBV7-9 to TRBJ2-1, with D uncertain. There are 13 residues in the CDR3. Germline CDR1 is SEHNR and CDR2 is FQNEAQ (reference sequence). Trimming stripped 2 bases from V and 6 bases from J, with 8 bases between. The CDR3 loop reads CASSLSGRNEQFF. The CDR3 DNA follows: TGTGCCAGCAGCTTAAGTGGCCGCAATGAGCAGTTCTTC.

This clonotype has just a few counts. The V gene is TRBV28, the J gene TRBJ1-1; D remains unclear. Germline CDR1 is MDHEN and CDR2 is SYDVKM. Trimming stripped 2 bases from V and 0 bases from J, with 10 bases between. This CDR3 region has 15 residues. As DNA, the CDR3 is TGTGCCAGCAGTTTACCCACCCCCATGAACACTGAAGCTTTCTTT. Amino acids: CASSLPTPMNTEAFF.

A few counts support this clonotype. This may arise from a read error, as a much more abundant clone is one base away. This sequence joins TRBV24-1 and TRBJ2-1; 9 bases agree with TRBD1. The CDR3 extends over 16 amino acids. Trimming took 3 bases from V and 13 from J; bases not matched to a gene: 15. CDR1 KGHDR and CDR2 SFDVKD come from the germline V gene. CDR3 bases: TGTGCCACCAGTGATCCCGGACAGGGGACTCAAGAGACCCAGTTCTTC. Translated: CATSDPGQGTQETQFF.

This clonotype is a singleton in its sample. This clone may be a read error of a much larger clone one base away. The gene calls are TRBV5-1 and TRBJ2-5, with TRBD1 as a possible D gene (6 bases). The length of the CDR3 is 15 residues. Germline CDR1 and CDR2: SGHRS and YFSETQ. CDR3 sequence reads: CASGFRGQTQETQYF. CDR3 DNA sequence: TGCGCCAGCGGCTTTCGAGGACAGACCCAAGAGACCCAGTACTTC.

This clonotype has ten or more counts. DNA of the CDR3: TGCGCCAGCAGTAGGGGGATCGTTGGCACAGATACGCAGTATTTT. Translating gives CASSRGIVGTDTQYF. The chain joins TRBV5-1 to TRBJ2-3; D might be TRBD1 (6 bases). The CDR3 has 15 residues. The ends were cut back, 5 bases at V and 1 base at J, with 14 bases in the middle. Germline V gives CDR1 SGHRS, CDR2 YFSETQ.

The V and J genes are TRBV27 and TRBJ2-7; D possibly uses TRBD1 or TRBD2 (5 bases each). The V end lost 5 bases, the J end lost 2 bases, and 13 bases lay between the germline ends. The CDR3 runs 14 residues. From germline, CDR1 is MNHEY and CDR2 SMNVEV (reference sequence). DNA for the CDR3: TGTGCCAGCAGTGTGGGGGACCGGGCCTACGAGCAGTACTTC. Residues: CASSVGDRAYEQYF.

This rearrangement joins TRBV7-3 to TRBJ2-2; D is unresolved. V shed 4 bases and J shed 3 bases, with 6 bases lying between them. The CDR3 length is 13 residues. CDR1 is SGHTA, CDR2 FQGTGA, per germline. CDR3 protein: CASSSTHTGELFF. CDR3 bases: TGTGCCAGCAGCTCCACGCACACCGGGGAGCTGTTTTTT.

This clonotype was seen a handful of times. The rearrangement uses TRBV20-1 and TRBJ1-4, with D possibly TRBD1 on 5 matching bases. V lost 0 bases to trimming and J lost 4 bases, with 12 bases between them. This CDR3 comprises 15 residues. Germline CDR1 is DFQATT and CDR2 is SNEGSKA (reference sequence). Written as DNA, the CDR3 is TGCAGTGCTAGAGATCTCGGGACGATTAATGAAAAACTGTTTTTT. It translates to CSARDLGTINEKLFF.

The V call is TRBV29-1, the J call TRBJ2-3; 9 bases map to TRBD1. Germline lookup yields CDR1 SQVTM and CDR2 ANQGSEA. The CDR3 extends over 14 amino acids. V was pared by 2 bases and J by 4 bases, with 4 bases of the junction left unmatched. CDR3 in DNA: TGCAGCGTTGAAATACGGACAGGGGCAGATACGCAGTATTTT. It codes for CSVEIRTGADTQYF.

The chain joins TRBV5-1 to TRBJ1-1, with D maybe TRBD1 (5 bases). Germline V gives CDR1 SGHRS, CDR2 YFSETQ. The germline V and J ends were trimmed by 3 bases and 1 base, with 10 bases remaining between them. The CDR3 spans 14 residues. DNA of the CDR3: TGCGCCAGCAGCTGGGGGGGTCAGAACACTGAAGCTTTCTTT. It yields the protein CASSWGGQNTEAFF.

This clonotype was detected only a few times. The chain uses TRBV4-3 and TRBJ1-1; no definite D call. In germline, CDR1 is LGHNA, CDR2 YSLEER. CDR3 length: 15 residues. Trimming removed 0 bases at V and 5 bases at J, with 13 bases between. CDR3 loop: CASSQDQWMGTEAFF. The DNA for the CDR3 is TGCGCCAGCAGCCAAGATCAATGGATGGGGACTGAAGCTTTCTTT.

The gene calls are TRBV6-4 and TRBJ1-4; unclear D gene. The CDR3 sequence is 15 residues long. Germline V gene lookup returns CDR1 MRHNA and CDR2 SNTAGT. Trimming removed 0 bases at V and 8 bases at J, with 13 bases between. The CDR3 loop reads CASSDSRGINEKLFF. CDR3 sequence (DNA): TGTGCCAGCAGTGACTCGAGAGGGATAAACGAAAAACTGTTTTTT.